The source of this T cell receptor beta chain is a study of tumor-infiltrating T cells and Merkel cell polyomavirus (TCRdb year 2017). Concerning the study at large: In Merkel cell carcinoma patients, the study investigated CD8+ T cells specific for the Merkel cell polyomavirus KLL epitope. Patients presented at varying disease stages and were followed for a median of around 2.7 years, with a range of 1. Patient treatments varied, were not standardized, and included chemotherapy, radiation and immunotherapies. TRB sequencing covered KLL-tetramer-sorted cells from blood or tumor-infiltrating lymphocytes in around 15 samples, plus 12 matched whole-tumor samples. Most whole-tumor samples were obtained as 25-micron curls cut from formalin-fixed, paraffin-embedded tissue blocks. Of all the tumor samples in the study, one was a frozen nodal tumor digest and another was a flash-frozen core biopsy of a metastasis. Overall study results and their limits: KLL-specific TRB repertoires were diverse and largely private, with only one public clonotype among 350 to 400 unique sequences, shared by two patients. Significantly improved MCC-specific survival was associated with a higher fraction of KLL-specific T cells within tumors (roughly 1.9-18% versus about 0-0.15%). One limitation of the study is the small sample size (n ≈ eleven patients). Only a single viral epitope was studied, so T cells against other Merkel cell polyomavirus epitopes were not captured. More unique KLL-specific clonotypes in tumors (roughly 5-108 vs 0-3) was associated with a significant MCC-specific survival advantage (P = 0.0051).

From the cysteine up to the phenylalanine, the CDR3 has a length of 17 residues. Of all the DNA, just the CDR3 is kept, 51 bases in frame from base 1. The method was the immunoSEQ multiplex PCR assay. Adaptive Biotechnologies (Seattle, WA) carried out the genomic DNA extraction, TRB sequencing and normalization. In the paper's pipeline: To compute clonality, the Shannon entropy of productive TRB sequences was normalized by log2 of unique productive sequences and then subtracted from one. KLL-specific clonotypes in tumors were identified by matching TCRbeta CDR3 amino acid sequences with those from each patient's tetramer-sorted sample. TCRdb took over this immuneACCESS table, retaining in-frame rearrangements with V and J assigned. Such tables are incomplete; in checked studies, under half of the missing clones stem from an unresolved V gene, and the remainder is unexplained. V and J calls and clone size are those listed in that table; D and trimming were worked out from the DNA. For this sample the table gives about 3,000 clones, of which just under 85% were detected only once. The ten largest clones represent approximately 9.5% of the sample.

Points on this clone: The clone's antigen remains unknown. Within one base of it there is no much larger clone, and no base qualities were kept.

Robust positive staining for Merkel cell polyomavirus Large T antigen was observed by immunohistochemistry in the tumors of all patients. The study included approximately 13 Merkel cell carcinoma patients who had robust KLL-tetramer+ populations, above 0.04% of CD8+ T cells, in blood and/or cultured TIL. All patients were Caucasian, with a median age of approximately 65 years and a range of roughly 50 to 77 years. The sequence was collected from a man in his fifties or sixties with Merkel cell carcinoma. Material for sequencing was tumor tissue. The chain employs TRBV21-1 and TRBJ2-4; the D call TRBD1 from the table was never checked on the DNA. TRBV21-1 is recorded as a pseudogene. The CDR3 amino acid sequence is: CASSVRLLQQRKNIQYF. The DNA sequence is given as TGTGCCAGCAGTGTGCGATTGCTACAGCAAAGAAAAAACATTCAGTACTTC.